Detailed here is one T cell receptor beta chain. Its antigen is still unknown. The ends were cut back, 5 bases at V and 5 bases at J, with 22 bases in the middle. The CDR3 extends over 17 amino acids. Germline CDR1 and CDR2: SGHVS and FNYEAQ. These data belong to a study of chemoradiotherapy in HPV16-positive cancers. Across the study: Candidate HPV-specific T-cell clones and common TCR motifs came from functional assays in a couple of HPV16-positive patients.

Generated by immunoSEQ multiplex PCR, the TCRdb table keeps only in-frame clones and is missing some. The table includes tens of thousands of clones, approximately 73% detected once. Notes on the study in general: Only a couple of HPV16-positive patients supplied the functional HPV-specificity definition. During treatment, candidate HPV-specific clones and E7-related motifs expanded in tumor. HPV-responsive T-cell expansion during chemoradiotherapy was linked to improved recurrence-free survival in HPV16-positive patients.

The chain joins TRBV7-6 to TRBJ2-1, with D possibly being TRBD2 (5 bases). This TCR derives from a human donor with HPV-associated anogenital cancer. This material was acquired from a patient who underwent chemoradiotherapy. The CDR3 sequence is CASSPGFGSSPHNEQFF. CDR3 coding DNA: TGTGCCAGCAGCCCCGGATTTGGGAGTAGCCCCCACAATGAGCAGTTCTTC.